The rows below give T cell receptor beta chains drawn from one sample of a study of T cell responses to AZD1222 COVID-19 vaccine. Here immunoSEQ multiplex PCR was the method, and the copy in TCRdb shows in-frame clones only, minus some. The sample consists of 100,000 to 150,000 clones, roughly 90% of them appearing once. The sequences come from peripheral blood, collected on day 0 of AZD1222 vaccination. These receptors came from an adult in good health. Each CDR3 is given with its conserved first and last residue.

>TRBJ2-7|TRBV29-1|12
CSVDSGGDEQYF
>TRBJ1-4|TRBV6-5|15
CASSYSLTRNEKLFF
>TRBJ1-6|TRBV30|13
CAWSFGQASPLHF
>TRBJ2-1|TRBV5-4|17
CASSLLAGGNSYNEQFF
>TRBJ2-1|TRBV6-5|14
CASSYDISYNEQFF
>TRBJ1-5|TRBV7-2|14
CASSLHVSNQPQHF
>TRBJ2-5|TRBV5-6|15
CASSLAAIPWETQYF
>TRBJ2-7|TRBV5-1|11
CASSLAYEQYF
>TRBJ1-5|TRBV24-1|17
CATSGGQGGFTDQPQHF
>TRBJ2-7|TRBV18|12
CASSRINYEQYF
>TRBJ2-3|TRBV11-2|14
CASSFRTPEDTQYF
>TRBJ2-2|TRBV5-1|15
CASSLPGQGDGELFF
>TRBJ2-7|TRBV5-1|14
CASSLRTSFYEQYF
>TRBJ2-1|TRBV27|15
CASSLQAGPRNEQFF
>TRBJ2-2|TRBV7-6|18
CASSSRRAGTTNTGELFF
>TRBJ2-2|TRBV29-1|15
CSVDQGGGRTGELFF
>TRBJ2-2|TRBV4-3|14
CASSQYRGTGELFF
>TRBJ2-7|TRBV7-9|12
CASSSDTYEQYF
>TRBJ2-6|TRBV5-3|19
CARSLPGTGEVSGANVLTF
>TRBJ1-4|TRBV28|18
CASSPLAWPGTLNEKLFF
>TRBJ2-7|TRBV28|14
CASGFKTGTYEQYF
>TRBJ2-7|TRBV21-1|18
CASSRDRKIERPPAEQYF
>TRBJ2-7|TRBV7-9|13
CASSREGNYEQYF
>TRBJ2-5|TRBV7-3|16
CASSLEMGGSIETQYF
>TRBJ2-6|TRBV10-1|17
CASTSDREDSGANVLTF
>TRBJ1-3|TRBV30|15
CAWSAGNPSGNTIYF
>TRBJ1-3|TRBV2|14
CASDTGGTGNTIYF
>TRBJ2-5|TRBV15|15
CATSRDPQGAETQYF
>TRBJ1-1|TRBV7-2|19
CASSLGGDRGLVQNTEAFF
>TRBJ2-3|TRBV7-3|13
CASSSDGTDTQYF
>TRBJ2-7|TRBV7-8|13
CASAIRLRSEQYF
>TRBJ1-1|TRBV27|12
CASSAQLGEAFF
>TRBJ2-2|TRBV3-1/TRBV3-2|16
CASRVTSGSLTGELFF
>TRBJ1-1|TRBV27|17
CASSPVKIRQGRTQAFF
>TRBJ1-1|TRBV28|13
CASSLGTVLEAFF